The clone carrying this T cell receptor (beta chain) was found a few times. CDR3 length: 13 residues. The V gene lost 1 base and the J gene lost 4 bases, with 6 bases spanning the gap. Per the germline V gene, CDR1 is SGHAT and CDR2 is FQNNGV. Per the original data handling: Estimation of nucleated cell counts relied on the amplification of reference gene primers. The assay was immunoSEQ multiplex PCR, and TCRdb's table has in-frame clones only and misses some. V, J and clone size are taken as reported in that table, and D and trimming were inferred from the DNA itself. The sample records roughly 150,000 clones, over 70% being singletons. The sample belongs to a study of blood T cell repertoires in COVID-19. Whole-study context: Sample material is recorded as cDNA or gDNA derived from T cells, B-cell-depleted T cells, or PBMCs.

Participant-reported clinical history was the basis for cohort assignment. Sequenced input: PBMCs or T cells enriched from blood (not recorded which). J is TRBJ2-3 and V is TRBV11-2; D is possibly TRBD1 (5 bases). This TCR came from a woman in her sixties who had recovered from COVID-19. The CDR3 region is CASSLGGADTQYF. The CDR3 DNA sequence: TGTGCCAGCAGCTTAGGGGGCGCAGATACGCAGTATTTT.